This TCR beta chain was profiled in a study of radiotherapy plus CTLA-4 blockade in lung cancer. Study details: In approximately 17% of patients, objective responses were seen; 30% to 35% had disease control. Study observations and caveats: Blood TCR clones of tumor origin expanded after radiotherapy plus ipilimumab. Best predicting response, reportedly, were early blood T cell clone dynamics, with interferon-beta.

Using immunoSEQ multiplex PCR, the repertoire was profiled, and TCRdb retains in-frame clones only, with some absent. The table lists roughly 110,000 clones, about 84% of them singletons. Trimming took 4 bases from V and 2 from J, leaving 8 bases between them. Looked up from germline, CDR1 is LGHNA and CDR2 is YSLEER. The CDR3 extends over 13 amino acids. CTLA-4 blockade using ipilimumab, together with focal radiation, was received by patients with chemo-refractory metastatic non-small-cell lung cancer. A word on this clone: Its antigen is unidentified.

The receptor's source is a human donor with non-small cell lung cancer that progressed on radiotherapy plus ipilimumab. Some clones in this sample may be carry-over from other donors' samples. Sample: peripheral blood, taken from a patient treated with radiotherapy plus ipilimumab. The rearrangement uses TRBV4-3 and TRBJ2-5; D might be TRBD2 (5 bases). CDR3 in DNA: TGCGCCAGCAGCCTCCGGGAACAAGAGACCCAGTACTTC. Translated: CASSLREQETQYF.